This is a list of T cell receptor beta chains from one sample in a study of T cells after posttransplantation cyclophosphamide. Libraries were prepared by immunoSEQ multiplex PCR; TCRdb keeps only in-frame clonotypes and omits some of them. This repertoire holds approximately 40,000 clones, and none appear only once. The sequencing sample was made of PBMCs. The receptor source for this set is a man aged 35-49 years in good health, CMV-negative, and a related stem cell transplant donor. The CDR3 runs from the conserved cysteine through the conserved F or W.

v_call: TRBV6-1
cdr3_aa: CASSGTITGLGNQPQHF

v_call: TRBV9
cdr3_aa: CASRGEGGELFF

v_call: TRBV18
cdr3_aa: CASSPNQQNNEQFF

v_call: TRBV10-3
cdr3_aa: CAISGGQGSGTEAFF

v_call: TRBV6-1
cdr3_aa: CASSGTGVGETQYF

v_call: TRBV15
cdr3_aa: CATSREDRAYGYTF

v_call: TRBV6-5
cdr3_aa: CASRPGGAGADTQYF

v_call: TRBV6-5
cdr3_aa: CASSSGSENGELFF

v_call: TRBV29-1
cdr3_aa: CSVDVSTDTQYF

v_call: TRBV19
cdr3_aa: CASQPRDRYNEQFF

v_call: TRBV19
cdr3_aa: CASSKPGLAGLNEQFF

v_call: TRBV6-1
cdr3_aa: CASVEQSMNTEAFF

v_call: TRBV6-5
cdr3_aa: CASSRWEYNSPLHF

v_call: TRBV7-9
cdr3_aa: CASSLGAGTDQIYGYTF

v_call: TRBV18
cdr3_aa: CASSPSWLALSYEQYF

v_call: TRBV10-3
cdr3_aa: CAISDTGGGTQPQHF

v_call: TRBV7-6
cdr3_aa: CASSIPSLFGEETQYF

v_call: TRBV27
cdr3_aa: CASSNRDRSTGELFF

v_call: TRBV7-6
cdr3_aa: CASSLAGGETQYF

v_call: TRBV7-6
cdr3_aa: CASSLEEATNTGELFF

v_call: TRBV19
cdr3_aa: CASSIVEGETQYF

v_call: TRBV6-1
cdr3_aa: CASRSSGRGNEQFF

v_call: TRBV7-2
cdr3_aa: CASMPGGSGNTIYF

v_call: TRBV9
cdr3_aa: CASSVGLVSSGELFF

v_call: TRBV21-1
cdr3_aa: CASSKRGRGPWGYGYTF

v_call: TRBV25-1
cdr3_aa: CASSPSGSAYNEQFF

v_call: TRBV6-1
cdr3_aa: CASSEVERNNSPLHF

v_call: TRBV18
cdr3_aa: CASSDRQGRNSPLHF

v_call: TRBV18
cdr3_aa: CASSPDQASGGTNEKLFF

v_call: TRBV28
cdr3_aa: CASSGQGNSPLHF

v_call: TRBV7-3
cdr3_aa: CASSFGRGRNEQFF

v_call: TRBV5-1
cdr3_aa: CASSSQGDYGYTF

v_call: TRBV7-2
cdr3_aa: CASSRDRVRSNQPQHF